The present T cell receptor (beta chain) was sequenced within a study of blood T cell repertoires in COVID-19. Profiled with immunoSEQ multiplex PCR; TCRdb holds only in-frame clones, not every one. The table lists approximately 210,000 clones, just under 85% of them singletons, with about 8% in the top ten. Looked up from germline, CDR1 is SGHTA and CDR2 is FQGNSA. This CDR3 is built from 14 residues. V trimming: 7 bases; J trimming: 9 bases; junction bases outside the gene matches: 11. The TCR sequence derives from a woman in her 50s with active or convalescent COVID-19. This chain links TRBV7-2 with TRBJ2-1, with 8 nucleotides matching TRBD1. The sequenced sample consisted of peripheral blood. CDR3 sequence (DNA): TGTGCCAGCACCCCAGGGGGCTCCCGGGGTGAGCAGTTCTTC. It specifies CASTPGGSRGEQFF.